This T cell receptor beta chain was documented in a study of cytomegalovirus exposure and HLA in healthy donors. With respect to this clone: Antigen specificity is unknown.

PCR primers comprised 60 Vbeta and 13 Jbeta primers. The method was immunoSEQ multiplex PCR; TCRdb's version includes in-frame clones alone and lacks a portion of them. The sample has about 120,000 clones, roughly 70% seen once; the top ten hold approximately 10%. V lost 6 bases and J 2 bases, leaving 16 bases between the germline ends. The CDR3 covers 15 residues. Germline V gene lookup returns CDR1 MNHEY and CDR2 SMNVEV (reference sequence). Overall study results and limits: One variant, a missense change in DCLRE1C, was linked in a later analysis to TCR beta V- and J-gene trimming. A highly shared variant cluster was judged a likely technical artifact.

The clonotype was recovered from a woman between 45 and 65 years old in good health and CMV-seropositive. The chain links TRBV27 to TRBJ1-1; D may be TRBD1 (5 bases). The sequenced sample was PBMCs. The CDR3 protein is CASREPGLLNTEAFF. DNA for the CDR3: TGTGCCAGCAGAGAGCCGGGACTCCTTAACACTGAAGCTTTCTTT.